This T cell receptor (beta chain) was recovered during a study of blood T cell repertoires in COVID-19. Across the whole study: The analysed material was cDNA or gDNA that came from T cells, B-cell-depleted T cells, or PBMCs.

The CDR3 extends over 18 amino acids. Trimming removed 0 bases from V and 0 bases from J; junction bases left unmatched: 9. Germline CDR1 and CDR2: SGHRS and YFSETQ. Grouping used clinical history reported by participants in a survey and questionnaire. Up to 2 weeks before entering the study, exposed participants had met a COVID-19 case. Here immunoSEQ multiplex PCR was the method, and the copy in TCRdb shows in-frame clones only, minus some. The table has fewer than 350,000 clones, 88% seen once. The sequencing input was PBMCs or T cells enriched from blood (not recorded which). The rearrangement links TRBV5-1 to TRBJ2-7; TRBD2 agrees at 10 bases. The origin of this receptor is a woman in her 30s who had been exposed to COVID-19. The CDR3 protein is CASSLARGLASGSYEQYF. The CDR3 DNA sequence: TGCGCCAGCAGCTTGGCTCGGGGACTAGCGAGCGGCTCCTACGAGCAGTACTTC.